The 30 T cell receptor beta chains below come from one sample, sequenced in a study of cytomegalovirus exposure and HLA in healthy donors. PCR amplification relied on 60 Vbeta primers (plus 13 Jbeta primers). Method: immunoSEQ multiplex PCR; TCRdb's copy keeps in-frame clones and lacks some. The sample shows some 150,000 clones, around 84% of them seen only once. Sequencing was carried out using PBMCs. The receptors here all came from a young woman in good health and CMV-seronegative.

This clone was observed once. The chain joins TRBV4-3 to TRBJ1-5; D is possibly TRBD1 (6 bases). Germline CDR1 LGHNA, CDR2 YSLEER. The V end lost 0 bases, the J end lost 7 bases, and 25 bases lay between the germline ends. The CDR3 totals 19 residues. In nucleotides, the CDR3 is TGCGCCAGCAGCCAAGATACGCTCTCGTTATCAGGGGCACTACAGCCCCAGCATTTT. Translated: CASSQDTLSLSGALQPQHF.

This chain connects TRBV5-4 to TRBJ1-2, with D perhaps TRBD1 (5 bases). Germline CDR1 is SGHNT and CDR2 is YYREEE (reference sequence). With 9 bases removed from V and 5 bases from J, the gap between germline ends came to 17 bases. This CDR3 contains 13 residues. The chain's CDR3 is CATNLGGDYGYTF. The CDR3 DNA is TGTGCCACCAACTTGGGGGGGGATTATGGCTACACCTTC.

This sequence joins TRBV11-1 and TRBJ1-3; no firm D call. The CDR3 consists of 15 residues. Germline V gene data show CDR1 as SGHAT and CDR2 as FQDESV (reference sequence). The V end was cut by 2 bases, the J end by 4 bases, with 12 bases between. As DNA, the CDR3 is TGTGCCAGCAGCTTACGGGGTCAGCTCGGAAACACCATATATTTT. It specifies CASSLRGQLGNTIYF.

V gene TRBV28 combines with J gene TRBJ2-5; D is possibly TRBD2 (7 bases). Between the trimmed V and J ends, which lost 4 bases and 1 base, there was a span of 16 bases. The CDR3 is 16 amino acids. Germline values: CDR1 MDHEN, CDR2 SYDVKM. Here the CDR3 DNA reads TGTGCCAGCAGTTCTAGGGGGAGGGCTGGCCAAGAGACCCAGTACTTC. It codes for CASSSRGRAGQETQYF.

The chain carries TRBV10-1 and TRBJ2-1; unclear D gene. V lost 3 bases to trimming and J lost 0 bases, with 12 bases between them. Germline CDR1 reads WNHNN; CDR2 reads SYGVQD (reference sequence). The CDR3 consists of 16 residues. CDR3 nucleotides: TGCGCCAGCAGTGAAGAACGTAATAGCTCCTACAATGAGCAGTTCTTC. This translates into CASSEERNSSYNEQFF.

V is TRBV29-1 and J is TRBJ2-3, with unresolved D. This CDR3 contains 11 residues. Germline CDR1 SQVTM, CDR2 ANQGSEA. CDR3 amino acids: CSVLSTDTQYF. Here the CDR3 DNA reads TGCAGTGTATTAAGCACAGATACGCAGTATTTT.

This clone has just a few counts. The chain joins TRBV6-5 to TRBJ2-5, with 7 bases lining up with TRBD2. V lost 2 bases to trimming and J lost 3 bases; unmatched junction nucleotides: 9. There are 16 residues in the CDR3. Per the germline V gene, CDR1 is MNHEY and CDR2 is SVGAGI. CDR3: CASSYAVAGGEETQYF. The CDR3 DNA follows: TGTGCCAGCAGTTACGCGGTAGCGGGCGGGGAAGAGACCCAGTACTTC.

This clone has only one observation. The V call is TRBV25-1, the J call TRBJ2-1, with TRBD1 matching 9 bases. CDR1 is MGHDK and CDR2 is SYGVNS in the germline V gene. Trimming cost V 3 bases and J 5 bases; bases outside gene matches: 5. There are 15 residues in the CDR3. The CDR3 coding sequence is TGTGCCAGCAGTGAGGGACAGGGTCCCCACAATGAGCAGTTCTTC. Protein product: CASSEGQGPHNEQFF.

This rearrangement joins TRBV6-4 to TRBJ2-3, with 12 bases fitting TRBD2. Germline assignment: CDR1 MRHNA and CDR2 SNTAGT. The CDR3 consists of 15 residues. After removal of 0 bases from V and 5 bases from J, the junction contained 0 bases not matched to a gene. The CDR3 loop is CASSDSTSGGDTQYF. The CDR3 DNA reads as TGTGCCAGCAGTGACTCGACTAGCGGGGGAGATACGCAGTATTTT.

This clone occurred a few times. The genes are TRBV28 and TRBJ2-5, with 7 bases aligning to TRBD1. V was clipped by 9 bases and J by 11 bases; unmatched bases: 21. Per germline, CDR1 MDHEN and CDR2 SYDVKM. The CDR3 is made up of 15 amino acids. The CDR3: CASWDSYSSGPHQYF. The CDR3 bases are TGTGCCAGTTGGGACAGCTATTCCTCGGGGCCACATCAGTACTTC.

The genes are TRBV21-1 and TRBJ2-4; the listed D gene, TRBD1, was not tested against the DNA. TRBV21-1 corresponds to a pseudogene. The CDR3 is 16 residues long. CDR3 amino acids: CASSKRRDRDENIQYF. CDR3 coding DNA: TGTGCCAGCAGCAAAAGGAGGGACAGGGATGAAAACATTCAGTACTTC.

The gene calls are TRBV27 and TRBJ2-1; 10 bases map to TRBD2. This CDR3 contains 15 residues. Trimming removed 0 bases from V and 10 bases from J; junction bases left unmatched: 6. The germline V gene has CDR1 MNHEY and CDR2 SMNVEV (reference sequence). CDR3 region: CASSLSTGLAAEQFF. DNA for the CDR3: TGTGCCAGCAGTTTATCGACCGGACTAGCGGCCGAGCAGTTCTTC.

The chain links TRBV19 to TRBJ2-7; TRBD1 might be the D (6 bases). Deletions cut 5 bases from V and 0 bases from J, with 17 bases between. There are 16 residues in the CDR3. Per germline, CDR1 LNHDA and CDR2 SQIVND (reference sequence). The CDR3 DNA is TGTGCCAGTAGTCCCTCGACAGGCAGGAGCTCCTACGAGCAGTACTTC. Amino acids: CASSPSTGRSSYEQYF.

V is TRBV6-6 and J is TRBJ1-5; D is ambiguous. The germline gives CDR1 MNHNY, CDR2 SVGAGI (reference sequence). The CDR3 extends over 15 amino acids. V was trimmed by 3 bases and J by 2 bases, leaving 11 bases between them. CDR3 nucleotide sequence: TGTGCCAGCAGTTATCTCTTTACTGGCAATCAGCCCCAGCATTTT. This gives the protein CASSYLFTGNQPQHF.

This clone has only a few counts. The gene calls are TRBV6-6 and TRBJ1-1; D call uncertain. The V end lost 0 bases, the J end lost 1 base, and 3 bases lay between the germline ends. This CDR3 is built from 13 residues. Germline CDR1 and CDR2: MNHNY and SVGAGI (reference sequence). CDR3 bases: TGTGCCAGCAGTTACTCGGCGAACACTGAAGCTTTCTTT. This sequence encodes CASSYSANTEAFF.

CDR3 DNA sequence: TGTGCCAGCAGTTTTCCCCCACCTCTACAGGGGGCCCTCGCCTACGAGCAGTACTTC. Protein product: CASSFPPPLQGALAYEQYF. This chain links TRBV28 with TRBJ2-7; 9 bases match TRBD1. Germline values: CDR1 MDHEN, CDR2 SYDVKM. The CDR3 runs to 19 residues. Trimming cost V 3 bases and J 2 bases; bases outside gene matches: 17.

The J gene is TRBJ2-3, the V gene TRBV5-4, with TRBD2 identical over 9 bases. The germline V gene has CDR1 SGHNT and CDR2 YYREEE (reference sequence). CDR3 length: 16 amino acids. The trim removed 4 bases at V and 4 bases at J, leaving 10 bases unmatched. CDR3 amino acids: CASSTPGGRDPDTQYF. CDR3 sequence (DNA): TGTGCCAGCAGCACGCCGGGCGGGAGGGACCCAGATACGCAGTATTTT.

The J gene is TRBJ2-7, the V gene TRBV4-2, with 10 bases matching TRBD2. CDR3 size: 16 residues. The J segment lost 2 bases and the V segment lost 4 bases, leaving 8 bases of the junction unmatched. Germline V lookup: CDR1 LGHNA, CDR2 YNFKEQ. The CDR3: CASSPRGSGGAYEQYF. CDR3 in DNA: TGTGCCAGCAGCCCTAGGGGGAGCGGGGGGGCCTACGAGCAGTACTTC.

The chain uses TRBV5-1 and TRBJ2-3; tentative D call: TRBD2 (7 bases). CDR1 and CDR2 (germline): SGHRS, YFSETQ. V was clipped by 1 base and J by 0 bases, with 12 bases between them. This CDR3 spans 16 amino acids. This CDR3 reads CASSLHGGGSTDTQYF. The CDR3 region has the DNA TGCGCCAGCAGCTTGCACGGCGGGGGCAGCACAGATACGCAGTATTTT.

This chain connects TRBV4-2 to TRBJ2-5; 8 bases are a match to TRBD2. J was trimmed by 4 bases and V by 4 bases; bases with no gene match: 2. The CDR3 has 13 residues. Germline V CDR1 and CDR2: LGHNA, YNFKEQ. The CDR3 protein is CASSRSGGETQYF. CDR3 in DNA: TGTGCCAGCAGCCGCAGCGGGGGAGAGACCCAGTACTTC.

The CDR3 loop is CASSQIASSDYGYTF. The CDR3 coding sequence is TGTGCCAGCAGCCAGATCGCCAGTTCCGACTATGGCTACACCTTC. The J gene is TRBJ1-2, the V gene TRBV4-2, with D uncertain. The CDR3 spans 15 residues. V gave up 3 bases and J gave up 3 bases, with 14 bases separating them. Germline CDR1 reads LGHNA; CDR2 reads YNFKEQ.

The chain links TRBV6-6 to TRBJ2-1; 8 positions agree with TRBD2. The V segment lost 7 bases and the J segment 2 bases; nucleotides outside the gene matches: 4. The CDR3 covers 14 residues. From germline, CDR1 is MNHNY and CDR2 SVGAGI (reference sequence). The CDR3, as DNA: TGTGCCAGCATGTCGGGGGGGACCTACAATGAGCAGTTCTTC. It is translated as CASMSGGTYNEQFF.

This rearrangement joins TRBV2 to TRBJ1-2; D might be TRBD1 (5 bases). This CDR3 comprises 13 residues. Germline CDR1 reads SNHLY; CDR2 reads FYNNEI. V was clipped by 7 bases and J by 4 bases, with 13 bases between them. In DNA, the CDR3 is TGTGCCAGCACGGGGGTGGCTGGCTATGGCTACACCTTC. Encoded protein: CASTGVAGYGYTF.

CDR3 nucleotides: TGTGCCAGCAGTCCTCAGGGACAGAGTGATTCACCCCTCCACTTT. Translating gives CASSPQGQSDSPLHF. The rearrangement uses TRBV7-9 and TRBJ1-6, with TRBD1 identical over 7 bases. The CDR3 loop spans 15 amino acids. After removal of 6 bases from V and 8 bases from J, the junction contained 10 bases not matched to a gene. Germline V CDR1 and CDR2: SEHNR, FQNEAQ (reference sequence).

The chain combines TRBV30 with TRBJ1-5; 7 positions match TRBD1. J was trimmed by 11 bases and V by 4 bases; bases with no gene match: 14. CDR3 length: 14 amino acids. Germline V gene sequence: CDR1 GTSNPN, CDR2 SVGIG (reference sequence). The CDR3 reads CAWTTGAPFEAQHF. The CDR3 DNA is TGTGCCTGGACTACAGGGGCTCCTTTCGAGGCCCAGCATTTT.

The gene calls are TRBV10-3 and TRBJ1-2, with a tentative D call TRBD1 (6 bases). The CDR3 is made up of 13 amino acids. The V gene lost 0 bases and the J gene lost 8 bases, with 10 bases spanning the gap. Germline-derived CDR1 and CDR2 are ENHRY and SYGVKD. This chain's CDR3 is CAISESDSQGYTF. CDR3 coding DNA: TGTGCCATCAGTGAGTCGGACAGTCAGGGCTACACCTTC.

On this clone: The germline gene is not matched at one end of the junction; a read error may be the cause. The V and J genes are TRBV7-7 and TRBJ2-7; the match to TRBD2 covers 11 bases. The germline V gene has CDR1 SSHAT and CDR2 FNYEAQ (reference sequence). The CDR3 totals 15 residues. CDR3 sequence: CASSLGTSGSYEQYF. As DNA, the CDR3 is TGTGCTAGCAGCTTAGGGACTAGCGGAAGCTACGAGCAGTACTTC.

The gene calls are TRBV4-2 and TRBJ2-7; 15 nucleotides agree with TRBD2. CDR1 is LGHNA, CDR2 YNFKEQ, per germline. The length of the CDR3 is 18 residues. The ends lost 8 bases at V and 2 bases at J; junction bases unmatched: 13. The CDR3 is CASADPGTSGGITYEQYF. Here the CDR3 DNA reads TGTGCCAGCGCTGATCCCGGGACTAGCGGGGGGATTACCTACGAGCAGTACTTC.

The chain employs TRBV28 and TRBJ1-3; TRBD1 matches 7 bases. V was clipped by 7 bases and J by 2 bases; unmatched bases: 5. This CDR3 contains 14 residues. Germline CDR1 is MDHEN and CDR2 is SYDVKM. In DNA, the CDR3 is TGTGCCAGCACAACCGGGACAGCTGGAAACACCATATATTTT. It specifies CASTTGTAGNTIYF.

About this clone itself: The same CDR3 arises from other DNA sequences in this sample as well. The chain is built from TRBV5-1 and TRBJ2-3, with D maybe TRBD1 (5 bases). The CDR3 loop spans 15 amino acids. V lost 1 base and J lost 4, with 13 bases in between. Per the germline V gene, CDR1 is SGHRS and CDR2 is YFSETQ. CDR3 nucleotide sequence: TGCGCCAGCAGCTTGAAGGTTCAGGGCGCAGATACGCAGTATTTT. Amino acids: CASSLKVQGADTQYF. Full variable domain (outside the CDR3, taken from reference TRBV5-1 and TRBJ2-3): KAGVTQTPRYLIKTRGQQVTLSCSPISGHRSVSWYQQTPGQGLQFLFEYFSETQRNKGNFPGRFSGRQFSNSRSEMNVSTLELGDSALYLCASSLKVQGADTQYFGPGTRLTVL.